These 18 T cell receptor beta chains share one sample of origin, sequenced in a study of patients and donors after allogeneic stem cell transplantation. From the RT-PCR reads, TCRdb called clonotypes with MiXCR, one entry per CDR3 protein. Of about 410,000 distinct CDR3 sequences listed, 15% to 20% are singletons. Sample: blood, either unsorted or a sorted T cell fraction (not recorded which). These TCRs come from a human donor who was either an allogeneic HSCT recipient or a stem cell or donor lymphocyte infusion donor (not recorded which). It is not recorded whose cells these are; they may come from a transplant donor.

This clonotype was counted between two and nine times. This chain links TRBV4-2 with TRBJ2-1; TRBD1 matches at 7 bases. The J segment lost 6 bases and the V segment lost 3 bases, leaving 8 bases of the junction unmatched. Germline lookup yields CDR1 LGHNA and CDR2 YNFKEQ. The CDR3 spans 15 residues. CDR3 in DNA: TGTGCCAGCAGCCAGGGCGCGACAGGGTTCAATGAGCAGTTCTTC. Its translation is CASSQGATGFNEQFF.

This clonotype was seen a few times. The V gene is TRBV7-9, the J gene TRBJ1-4; no reliable D call. CDR1 SEHNR and CDR2 FQNEAQ come from the germline V gene (reference sequence). The CDR3 covers 15 residues. V was shortened by 1 base and J by 5 bases, with 11 bases between the two germline ends. The CDR3 region is CASSLVGRLNEKLFF. In DNA form, the CDR3 reads TGTGCCAGCAGCTTAGTGGGCCGATTGAATGAAAAACTGTTTTTT.

The chain employs TRBV28 and TRBJ1-5; tentatively, D is TRBD1 (6 bases). V gave up 6 bases and J gave up 0 bases, with 18 bases separating them. CDR1 MDHEN and CDR2 SYDVKM come from the germline V gene. This CDR3 is 17 amino acids long. CDR3 bases: TGTGCCAGCAGGGAAAAAACAGGGTATGATAGCAATCAGCCCCAGCATTTT. Translated: CASREKTGYDSNQPQHF.

A few counts support this clonotype. This rearrangement joins TRBV11-2 to TRBJ1-4; D is ambiguous. This CDR3 region has 12 residues. V lost 10 bases to trimming and J lost 8 bases, with 14 bases between them. Germline-derived CDR1 and CDR2 are SGHAT and FQNNGV. Written as DNA, the CDR3 is TGTGCCACCCTCGGGCGGACGGAAAAACTGTTTTTT. This translates into CATLGRTEKLFF.

This clonotype was seen a handful of times. The chain has TRBV20-1 and TRBJ2-1, with no clear D. The CDR3 runs to 14 residues. V gave up 5 bases and J gave up 0 bases, with 11 bases separating them. The germline V gene encodes CDR1 DFQATT and CDR2 SNEGSKA (reference sequence). The CDR3, as DNA: TGCAGTGCTTATTACCTGAGCTCCTACAATGAGCAGTTCTTC. It codes for CSAYYLSSYNEQFF.

J is TRBJ2-7 and V is TRBV4-1; 9 nucleotides agree with TRBD1. The J segment lost 3 bases and the V segment lost 4 bases, leaving 7 bases of the junction unmatched. CDR1 is MGHRA, CDR2 YSYEKL, per germline. There are 15 residues in the CDR3. CDR3 in DNA: TGCGCCAGCAGCCTTCTGCCGGGACAGGGCTACGAGCAGTACTTC. This encodes CASSLLPGQGYEQYF.

In this sample, this clonotype turned up a few times. The chain couples TRBV15 to TRBJ2-2, with TRBD2 matching over 9 bases. This CDR3 is 18 amino acids long. Germline-derived CDR1 and CDR2 are LNHNV and YYDKDF (reference sequence). The J segment lost 2 bases and the V segment lost 0 bases, leaving 7 bases of the junction unmatched. The chain's CDR3 is CATSRDHLAGINTGELFF. CDR3 sequence (DNA): TGTGCCACCAGCAGAGATCACCTAGCGGGAATCAACACCGGGGAGCTGTTTTTT.

The chain has TRBV18 and TRBJ1-1; D is ambiguous. The CDR3 is 13 residues long. V lost 3 bases and J 4 bases, leaving 9 bases between the germline ends. Per the germline V gene, CDR1 is KGHSH and CDR2 is LQKENI. The CDR3 nucleotides read TGTGCCAGCTCACCTCTGGCGGCCACTGAAGCTTTCTTT. Translating it yields CASSPLAATEAFF.

This clonotype has only a few counts. The gene calls are TRBV21-1 and TRBJ2-7; the table assigns TRBD2, which was not confirmed against the DNA. TRBV21-1 is marked as a pseudogene. The CDR3 loop spans 15 amino acids. The CDR3 reads CASSKVVRGLLRQYF. CDR3 nucleotide sequence: TGTGCCAGCAGCAAAGTGGTGAGAGGGTTACTTCGGCAGTACTTC.

This clonotype was observed a handful of times. The rearrangement uses TRBV4-1 and TRBJ2-5; a weak D match, TRBD1 (6 bases). The CDR3 length is 14 residues. The V end was cut by 0 bases, the J end by 3 bases, with 8 bases between. Germline V CDR1 and CDR2: MGHRA, YSYEKL. In DNA form, the CDR3 reads TGCGCCAGCAGCCAAGAGTCAGGGGAAGAGACCCAGTACTTC. As protein: CASSQESGEETQYF.

The chain has TRBV18 and TRBJ2-3; D is perhaps TRBD2 (5 bases). Germline CDR1 is KGHSH and CDR2 is LQKENI. This CDR3 contains 13 residues. V was pared by 8 bases and J by 4 bases, with 13 bases between. CDR3 DNA: TGTGCCAGCGCACGAGGGTTTGCAGATACGCAGTATTTT. Protein sequence: CASARGFADTQYF.

V gene TRBV12-3 or TRBV12-4 combines with J gene TRBJ2-5; the D gene is possibly TRBD1 (6 bases). V lost 3 bases, J lost 3 bases, and 11 bases lay in between. CDR3 length: 14 residues. The CDR3 spells CASSFHWTEETQYF. CDR3 nucleotides: TGTGCCAGCAGTTTTCACTGGACAGAAGAGACCCAGTACTTC.

In its sample, this clonotype was seen many times. V is TRBV12-3 or TRBV12-4 and J is TRBJ1-2, with TRBD1 matching over 11 bases. This CDR3 comprises 15 residues. The ends lost 3 bases at V and 3 bases at J; junction bases unmatched: 3. The CDR3 DNA sequence: TGTGCCAGCAGTTTCGGGACAGGGGGTCACTATGGCTACACCTTC. It codes for CASSFGTGGHYGYTF.

The chain uses TRBV19 and TRBJ2-1, with 8 bases identical to TRBD2. CDR3 length equals 16 residues. Germline loops: CDR1 LNHDA, CDR2 SQIVND (reference sequence). V lost 5 bases and J lost 4; bases outside the gene matches: 10. The CDR3: CASSPLAGRLYNEQFF. As DNA, the CDR3 is TGTGCCAGTAGTCCGTTAGCGGGAAGACTTTACAATGAGCAGTTCTTC.

CDR3: CASSRTGGFTDTQYF. The CDR3, as DNA: TGTGCCAGCAGCAGGACAGGGGGCTTTACAGATACGCAGTATTTT. The rearrangement links TRBV12-3 or TRBV12-4 to TRBJ2-3; 11 bases are a match to TRBD1. V lost 6 bases to trimming and J lost 3 bases; unmatched junction nucleotides: 5. CDR3 length: 15 residues.

This clonotype occurred a few times. V usage is TRBV18 and J usage is TRBJ2-1; perhaps D is TRBD1 or TRBD2 (5 bases each). Trimming left V 6 bases short and J 7 bases short, with 10 bases between. This CDR3 has 12 residues. Germline CDR1 KGHSH, CDR2 LQKENI. The CDR3 reads CASSPGPNEQFF. The CDR3, as DNA: TGTGCCAGCTCGCCGGGACCAAATGAGCAGTTCTTC.

The rearrangement links TRBV28 to TRBJ1-1; D gene ambiguous. CDR1 and CDR2 from the germline V gene are MDHEN and SYDVKM. Trimming shortened V by 5 bases and J by 11 bases, and 12 bases separated the two germline ends. The CDR3 has 11 amino acids. DNA of the CDR3: TGTGCCAGCAGTACCACGTGGAATGCTTTCTTT. This encodes CASSTTWNAFF.

The V and J genes are TRBV5-4 and TRBJ2-5, with 8 bases fitting TRBD2. Germline V gene sequence: CDR1 SGHNT, CDR2 YYREEE (reference sequence). Losses at the gene ends were 1 base for V and 1 base for J; bases not matched to a gene: 0. The CDR3 is 14 residues long. The CDR3 loop reads CASSLTSGQETQYF. CDR3 nucleotides: TGTGCCAGCAGCTTGACTAGCGGCCAAGAGACCCAGTACTTC. The complete variable domain, with remaining parts taken from reference TRBV5-4 and TRBJ2-5, reads ETGVTQSPTHLIKTRGQQVTLRCSSQSGHNTVSWYQQALGQGPQFIFQYYREEENGRGNFPPRFSGLQFPNYSSELNVNALELDDSALYLCASSLTSGQETQYFGPGTRLLVL.